This TCR beta chain was found in a study of human T cells and chemical hapten exposure. About the research overall: A mostly female patient group had alopecia areata, totalis or universalis. Among samples, TCR yields varied mainly because of small differences in pooled library volume.

Germline assignment: CDR1 SGHAT and CDR2 FQNNGV. CDR3 size: 13 residues. V lost 4 bases and J 3 bases, leaving 8 bases between the germline ends. Time point meaning: patch test 2, 6 weeks after DPC sensitization. Treatment reported: therapeutic diphenylcyclopropenone sensitization with weekly scalp DPC. This clonotype was observed at least ten times. A single record per CDR3 protein comes from TCRdb applying MiXCR to the RACE reads. The sample includes approximately 69,000 distinct CDR3 sequences, around a tenth of them seen just once. The sample in question was whole blood, obtained in connection with sensitization to the hapten diphenylcyclopropenone (DPC). V and J are TRBV11-2 and TRBJ2-3; D not resolved. The TCR was taken from a woman between 45 and 60 years old with alopecia areata. Some clones in this sample may be carry-over from other donors' samples. CDR3 nucleotide sequence: TGTGCCAGCAGCTCACCAAGGACAGATACGCAGTATTTT. Translation: CASSSPRTDTQYF.